The T cell receptor beta chain under discussion was sequenced for a study of blood T cell repertoires in COVID-19. Study as a whole: The United States, Italy and Spain supplied acute and convalescent COVID-19 samples. In each case, the material was cDNA or gDNA derived from T cells, B-cell-depleted T cells, or PBMCs.

In the original analysis: Estimation of nucleated cell counts was performed using reference gene primer amplification. Repertoires were generated with immunoSEQ multiplex PCR, while TCRdb's copy carries only in-frame clones and drops some. Clone size and the V and J calls come from that table; the DNA yielded D and trimming. The sample records a few hundred thousand clones, roughly 89% being singletons. V was cut by 6 bases and J by 0 bases, with 9 bases left in between. CDR1 MNHEY and CDR2 SMNVEV come from the germline V gene (reference sequence). The CDR3 runs 14 residues. The sequence was obtained from a man aged 25-40 years with acute or convalescent COVID-19. Sequenced material: peripheral blood. V usage is TRBV27 and J usage is TRBJ1-5; D is ambiguous. CDR3 sequence: CASSLSYSNQPQHF. For the CDR3, the DNA is TGTGCCAGCAGCCTTAGTTATAGCAATCAGCCCCAGCATTTT.